The rows below give T cell receptor beta chains drawn from one sample of a study of control samples from healthy donors and cancer patients. Data came from immunoSEQ multiplex PCR; TCRdb stores just in-frame clones and leaves some out. This table has under 450,000 clones, roughly 90% appearing once. Specimen: PBMCs. Source of these receptors: a man aged 35 to 55 with head and neck cancer. CDR3s include the opening cysteine and the closing phenylalanine or tryptophan. The D gene is left open where the match is weak. Not all rows give a size; the values are once, few, many and, for expanded clones, a class.

.,TRBJ1-3,TRBV9,once,TGTGCCAGCAGCGTAGGTCAGTTTAGAAACACCATATATTTT,CASSVGQFRNTIYF
.,TRBJ2-2,TRBV29-1,.,TGCAGCGTTGGTGATGGGACCGGGGAGCTGTTTTTT,CSVGDGTGELFF
TRBD1,TRBJ1-4,TRBV4-3,.,TGCGCCAGCAGCCAAGATGGGCAGGGGGCTGCAACTAATGAAAAACTGTTTTTT,CASSQDGQGAATNEKLFF
.,TRBJ2-7,TRBV28,.,TGTGCCAGCCTTGGACCCTCCTACGAGCAGTACTTC,CASLGPSYEQYF
.,TRBJ2-5,TRBV5-1,.,TGCGCCAGCAGCTATTTGGCAGGGGCCTCCCAAGAGACCCAGTACTTC,CASSYLAGASQETQYF
.,TRBJ2-1,TRBV27,once,TGTGCCAGCGGACACCGGAGCTCCTACAATGAGCAGTTCTTC,CASGHRSSYNEQFF
.,TRBJ2-4,TRBV28,.,TGTGCCAGCAGTTTTCCCCGCCAGGGGCTTGAAAACATTCAGTACTTC,CASSFPRQGLENIQYF
.,TRBJ1-2,TRBV7-9,.,TGTGCCAGCAGCTACGTTGTGCAGGAGCGGTACTATGGCTACACCTTC,CASSYVVQERYYGYTF
.,TRBJ1-2,TRBV28,few,TGTGCCAGCAGTATTTCTGGGTCCAACTATGGCTACACCTTC,CASSISGSNYGYTF
.,TRBJ1-1,TRBV29-1,.,TGCAGCGTTGCCCACAATGCGGACACTGAAGCTTTCTTT,CSVAHNADTEAFF
.,TRBJ1-6,TRBV27,.,TGTGCCAGCACCCGCGGGGTACATAATTCACCCCTCCACTTT,CASTRGVHNSPLHF
TRBD2,TRBJ2-3,TRBV5-5,.,TGTGCCAGCAGCTTGCGGCGCGGGGGGAAGTCGGGATTGGCAGATACGCAGTATTTT,CASSLRRGGKSGLADTQYF
TRBD2,TRBJ2-7,TRBV7-3,.,TGTGCCAGCAGCTTAGCTAGCGGGGAGACCTACGAGCAGTACTTC,CASSLASGETYEQYF
TRBD1,TRBJ1-2,TRBV28,.,TGTGCCAGCAGTCGACAGGGAGAGAACTATGGCTACACCTTC,CASSRQGENYGYTF
TRBD2,TRBJ2-7,TRBV19,once,TGTGCCAGTAGCCCCGCGGCGGGGGTCGACGAGCAGTACTTC,CASSPAAGVDEQYF
.,TRBJ2-5,TRBV19,.,TGTGCCAGTAGTATGACTGCCCAAGAGACCCAGTACTTC,CASSMTAQETQYF
TRBD1,TRBJ1-2,TRBV9,.,TGTGCCAGCAGCGCGACAGGGGGCCAAGGCTACACCTTC,CASSATGGQGYTF
.,TRBJ2-2,TRBV4-2,.,TGTGCCAGCAGGCAGCTGGGGAAGAACACCGGGGAGCTGTTTTTT,CASRQLGKNTGELFF
.,TRBJ2-7,TRBV5-6,.,TGTGCCAGCAGCTTGGGAACATACTCCTACGAGCAGTACTTC,CASSLGTYSYEQYF
.,TRBJ2-7,TRBV5-1,.,TGCGCCAGCAGCTTGGCCGGGACACAAACCTACGAGCAGTACTTC,CASSLAGTQTYEQYF
TRBD1,TRBJ1-4,TRBV11-2,.,TGTGCCAGCAGCTTAGGGCCGGGACAGGTTAATGAAAAACTGTTTTTT,CASSLGPGQVNEKLFF
TRBD2,TRBJ2-7,TRBV11-2,.,TGTGCCAGCAGCTTAGGGGGACTAACCTACGAGCAGTACTTC,CASSLGGLTYEQYF
.,TRBJ1-2,TRBV7-9,few,TGTGCCGGCGGAGGAACTAACTATGGCTACACCTTC,CAGGGTNYGYTF
.,TRBJ1-3,TRBV11-2,once,TGTGCCAGCAGCTTAACATCAAACACCTTCGGAGGCCAAAACACCATATATTTT,CASSLTSNTFGGQNTIYF
TRBD1,TRBJ2-3,TRBV2,.,TGTGCCAGCAGTGAAGCGACGACAGGGGGCACAGATACGCAGTATTTT,CASSEATTGGTDTQYF
.,TRBJ1-2,TRBV28,.,TGTGCCAGCAACCCGACAGCGAACTATGGCTACACCTTC,CASNPTANYGYTF
TRBD1,TRBJ2-3,TRBV19,.,TGTGCCAGTAGTGCGTCCGGGACAGGGGTAACAGATACGCAGTATTTT,CASSASGTGVTDTQYF
.,TRBJ1-3,TRBV3-1/TRBV3-2,.,TGTGCCAGCAGATCCAGGGGTGACGGAAACACCATATATTTT,CASRSRGDGNTIYF
.,TRBJ1-2,TRBV28,once,TGTGCCACCAGCCAGGGGAACTATGGCTACACCTTC,CATSQGNYGYTF
TRBD2,TRBJ2-1,TRBV28,once,TGTGCCAGCAGGGGAGCGGGAGAGGCCCCCAATGAGCAGTTCTTC,CASRGAGEAPNEQFF
.,TRBJ1-3,TRBV10-3,.,TGTGCCATCAGTGAGTCAGGAAGGAGCTCTGGAAACACCATATATTTT,CAISESGRSSGNTIYF
.,TRBJ1-6,TRBV19,.,TGTGCCAGTAGTATGGAGAGAATCTCCTATAATTCACCCCTCCACTTT,CASSMERISYNSPLHF
.,TRBJ2-7,TRBV18,.,TGTGCCAGCTCACCACTCGGGGGCGCCTACGAGCAGTACTTC,CASSPLGGAYEQYF
.,TRBJ2-2,TRBV11-3,.,TGTGCCAGCCCTTCGGGCAGGGTGAACACCGGGGAGCTGTTTTTT,CASPSGRVNTGELFF
.,TRBJ1-5,TRBV19,.,TGTGCCAGTAGTATTCGGGACACATATCAGCCCCAGCATTTT,CASSIRDTYQPQHF
.,TRBJ1-5,TRBV25-1,.,TGTGCCAGTTCCGGTTGGGGCAATCAGCCCCAGCATTTT,CASSGWGNQPQHF
.,TRBJ1-2,TRBV29-1,.,TGCAGCGTTGGAGTCTTAGGGGGTTTAGATGGCTACACCTTC,CSVGVLGGLDGYTF
.,TRBJ1-3,TRBV19,.,TGTGCCAGTAGTTGGGACACCAGCTCTGGAAACACCATATATTTT,CASSWDTSSGNTIYF
.,TRBJ1-3,TRBV5-1,.,TGCGCCAGCAGCCTCGGGACAACTGGAAACACCATATATTTT,CASSLGTTGNTIYF
.,TRBJ2-7,TRBV4-1,.,TGCGCCAGCAGCCAAGAAACCGCCATTTACTACGAGCAGTACTTC,CASSQETAIYYEQYF
.,TRBJ2-1,TRBV5-1,.,TGCGCCAGCAGCTTAACTAGCTCAAGCTCCTACAATGAGCAGTTCTTC,CASSLTSSSSYNEQFF
.,TRBJ2-7,TRBV27,.,TGTGCCAGCGCTGATTACGCGGCACTGCCTACCTACGAGCAGTACTTC,CASADYAALPTYEQYF
TRBD2,TRBJ2-1,TRBV27,.,TGTGCCAGCAGTCCCCGGTCTAGCGGGAAGAGCTCCTACAATGAGCAGTTCTTC,CASSPRSSGKSSYNEQFF